Sequencing of this T cell receptor (beta chain) was carried out in a study of T cells in Graves' hyperthyroidism and ophthalmopathy. When ophthalmopathy did not progress within 18 months, Graves' hyperthyroidism was considered stable. The PBMCs were taken from about 10 ml of fresh peripheral blood. RNA transcripts provided the source from which TCR beta CDR3 regions were amplified. During a first-round RT-PCR of the TCR CDR3, the HTBI primer set was used. TCRdb analysed the multiplex PCR reads with MiXCR anew, one entry per CDR3 protein. The sample contains about 560,000 distinct CDR3 sequences, 16% of which appear only once. The receptor's source is a young woman with Graves' hyperthyroidism. The sample taken for sequencing was blood.

CDR3 protein: CASSFFGDQPQHF. The CDR3 coding sequence is TGTGCCAGCAGTTTTTTTGGGGATCAGCCCCAGCATTTT. The chain carries TRBV27 and TRBJ1-5; D is undetermined. Germline CDR1 reads MNHEY; CDR2 reads SMNVEV (reference sequence). The CDR3 extends over 13 amino acids. V was cut by 3 bases and J by 5 bases, with 8 bases left in between.